Each of the 10 T cell receptor beta chains below was sequenced from the same sample in a study of OX40 agonist ivuxolimab in advanced cancers. The data were produced by immunoSEQ multiplex PCR, yet TCRdb's version contains in-frame clones alone and is incomplete. Seen here are about 68,000 clones, about 82% observed once, and the top ten hold less than 8%. Material: CD4+ or CD8+ T cells sorted from blood, obtained in a trial of the OX40 agonist ivuxolimab. The receptor set was obtained from an adult with an advanced solid tumor such as melanoma, head and neck, liver or kidney cancer.

The chain is built from TRBV18 and TRBJ1-6, with 7 bases that match TRBD1. CDR1 is KGHSH and CDR2 is LQKENI in the germline V gene. Trimming removed 5 bases from V and 9 bases from J; junction bases left unmatched: 4. The CDR3 loop spans 13 amino acids. The CDR3 DNA is TGTGCCAGCTCAAGGGACAGCTTTTCACCCCTCCACTTT. It encodes CASSRDSFSPLHF.

This clone came up once. The CDR3 loop is CAWSEGGSTGNTIYF. In DNA form, the CDR3 reads TGTGCCTGGAGTGAAGGCGGCTCTACTGGAAACACCATATATTTT. The chain combines TRBV30 with TRBJ1-3; D is uncertain. The V gene lost 1 base and the J gene lost 2 bases, with 12 bases spanning the gap. The CDR3 is 15 amino acids. Germline V CDR1 and CDR2: GTSNPN, SVGIG (reference sequence).

CDR3 in amino acids: CASSYGGTDTQYF. DNA of the CDR3: TGTGCCAGCAGTTACGGAGGCACAGATACGCAGTATTTT. V and J are TRBV6-5 and TRBJ2-3; D is unresolved. Trimming pared 2 bases from V and 1 base from J, leaving 4 bases between. Germline V lookup: CDR1 MNHEY, CDR2 SVGAGI. This CDR3 has 13 amino acids.

This clone was detected a few times. The chain employs TRBV6-1 and TRBJ1-5, with D uncertain. The CDR3 is 15 residues long. Germline V gives CDR1 MNHNS, CDR2 SASEGT. The ends were cut back, 5 bases at V and 1 base at J, with 12 bases in the middle. The CDR3 bases are TGTGCCAGCAGTACCCAACGGGCGAGCAATCAGCCCCAGCATTTT. As protein: CASSTQRASNQPQHF.

This clone appeared once. The identical CDR3 is also encoded by other nucleotide sequences in the sample. The rearrangement links TRBV7-2 to TRBJ2-7; TRBD1 agrees at 7 bases. Germline V gene lookup returns CDR1 SGHTA and CDR2 FQGNSA. With 5 bases clipped from V and 5 bases from J, the junction kept 3 bases outside the gene matches. The CDR3 has 12 residues. The CDR3 DNA sequence: TGTGCCAGCAGCCGACAGGGTAACGAGCAGTACTTC. Translation gives CASSRQGNEQYF.

As DNA, the CDR3 is TGCAGTGCTAACCACAGGGAAAAACTGTTTTTT. As protein: CSANHREKLFF. This chain connects TRBV20-1 to TRBJ1-4; D possibly corresponds to TRBD1 (5 bases). The CDR3 has 11 amino acids. In germline, CDR1 is DFQATT, CDR2 SNEGSKA (reference sequence). Trimming shortened V by 4 bases and J by 8 bases, and 8 bases separated the two germline ends.

The V gene is TRBV29-1, the J gene TRBJ1-1; weak D call: TRBD1 (6 bases). V lost 3 bases, J lost 0 bases, and 11 bases lay in between. The CDR3 is 14 residues long. The V gene's germline CDR1 is SQVTM and CDR2 ANQGSEA. CDR3 DNA: TGCAGCGTTGACAGGGGAGGAATGAACACTGAAGCTTTCTTT. The encoded protein is CSVDRGGMNTEAFF.

The chain is built from TRBV7-9 and TRBJ2-7; TRBD1 aligns across 10 bases. With 4 bases clipped from V and 3 bases from J, the junction kept 6 bases outside the gene matches. The CDR3 has 15 amino acids. Germline V gene data show CDR1 as SEHNR and CDR2 as FQNEAQ (reference sequence). The CDR3 protein is CASSSRDRGIYEQYF. The CDR3 DNA sequence: TGTGCCAGCAGCTCCCGGGACAGGGGCATCTACGAGCAGTACTTC.

The chain carries TRBV30 and TRBJ1-2; D not certain. The CDR3 has 14 amino acids. Germline CDR1 is GTSNPN and CDR2 is SVGIG (reference sequence). V lost 1 base and J lost 0, with 9 bases in between. CDR3 DNA sequence: TGTGCCTGGAGTGCTTGGCAGACTAACTATGGCTACACCTTC. It translates to CAWSAWQTNYGYTF.

The V and J genes are TRBV2 and TRBJ1-1, with TRBD1 matching 7 bases. The J segment lost 0 bases and the V segment lost 7 bases, leaving 8 bases of the junction unmatched. Germline V CDR1 and CDR2: SNHLY, FYNNEI. CDR3 length: 15 amino acids. In DNA form, the CDR3 reads TGTGCCAGCACCGAAGGGGGCCAGATGAACACTGAAGCTTTCTTT. Protein product: CASTEGGQMNTEAFF.